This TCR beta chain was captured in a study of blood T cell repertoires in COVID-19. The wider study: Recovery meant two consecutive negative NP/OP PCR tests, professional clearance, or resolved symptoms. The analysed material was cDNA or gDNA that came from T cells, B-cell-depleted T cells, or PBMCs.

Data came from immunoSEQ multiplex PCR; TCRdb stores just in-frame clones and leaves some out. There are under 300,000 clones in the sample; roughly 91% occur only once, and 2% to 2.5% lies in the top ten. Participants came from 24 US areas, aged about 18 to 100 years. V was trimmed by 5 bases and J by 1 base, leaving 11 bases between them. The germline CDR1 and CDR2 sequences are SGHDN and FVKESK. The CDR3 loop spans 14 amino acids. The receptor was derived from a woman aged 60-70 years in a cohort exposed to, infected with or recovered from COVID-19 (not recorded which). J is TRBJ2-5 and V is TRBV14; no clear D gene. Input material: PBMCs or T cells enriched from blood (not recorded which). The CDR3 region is CASSSWLGQETQYF. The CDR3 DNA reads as TGTGCCAGCAGCTCCTGGCTAGGCCAAGAGACCCAGTACTTC. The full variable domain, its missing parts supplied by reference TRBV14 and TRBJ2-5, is EAGVTQFPSHSVIEKGQTVTLRCDPISGHDNLYWYRRVMGKEIKFLLHFVKESKQDESGMPNNRFLAERTGGTYSTLKVQPAELEDSGVYFCASSSWLGQETQYFGPGTRLLVL.